These 27 T cell receptor beta chains came from one sample sequenced in a study of blood T cell repertoires in COVID-19. The repertoire was sequenced with immunoSEQ multiplex PCR; TCRdb's copy has only in-frame clones and lacks some. The sample lists roughly 260,000 clones, 87% occurring once. Sequenced material: peripheral blood. All receptors come from a woman aged 50 to 60 with acute or convalescent COVID-19.

V gene TRBV5-5 combines with J gene TRBJ1-2; 9 nucleotides match TRBD1. Germline loops: CDR1 SGHKS, CDR2 YYEKEE (reference sequence). CDR3 length equals 17 residues. V gave up 4 bases and J gave up 3 bases; unmatched junction bases: 13. As DNA, the CDR3 is TGTGCCAGCAGCCAAACCGTTCCGGGACAGGGACACTATGGCTACACCTTC. It translates to CASSQTVPGQGHYGYTF.

DNA of the CDR3: TGTGCCAGCAGTTTGTGGGACTCGGGCGGCAATGAGCAGTTCTTC. Translating it yields CASSLWDSGGNEQFF. The chain employs TRBV28 and TRBJ2-1; tentatively, D is TRBD2 (6 bases). CDR3 length equals 15 residues. Germline V gene sequence: CDR1 MDHEN, CDR2 SYDVKM. The V end lost 3 bases, the J end lost 6 bases, and 15 bases lay between the germline ends.

The chain employs TRBV30 and TRBJ2-5, with 7 nucleotides matching TRBD1. V was pared by 2 bases and J by 2 bases, with 5 bases of the junction left unmatched. Germline values: CDR1 GTSNPN, CDR2 SVGIG (reference sequence). This CDR3 is 14 amino acids long. The CDR3 sequence is CAWSSWGQQETQYF. The CDR3 region has the DNA TGTGCCTGGAGTAGTTGGGGACAGCAAGAGACCCAGTACTTC. Full variable domain (outside the CDR3, taken from reference TRBV30 and TRBJ2-5): SQTIHQWPATLVQPVGSPLSLECTVEGTSNPNLYWYRQAAGRGLQLLFYSVGIGQISSEVPQNLSASRPQDRQFILSSKKLLLSDSGFYLCAWSSWGQQETQYFGPGTRLLVL.

This rearrangement joins TRBV27 to TRBJ2-1; 7 nucleotides match TRBD1. The V gene end was trimmed by 10 bases and the J gene end by 4 bases; junction bases not matched to a gene: 10. The CDR3 contains 14 residues. Germline-derived CDR1 and CDR2 are MNHEY and SMNVEV (reference sequence). The CDR3 DNA is TGTGCCACAGGGGGAGCGGACCGATACAATGAGCAGTTCTTC. Amino acids: CATGGADRYNEQFF.

The V and J genes are TRBV12-3 or TRBV12-4 and TRBJ2-1, with 7 positions matching TRBD1. With V trimmed by 5 bases and J by 9 bases, 7 bases remained unmatched. The CDR3 length is 13 residues. The CDR3 loop is CASSLTTGSEQFF. The DNA for the CDR3 is TGTGCCAGCAGTCTAACGACAGGGAGTGAGCAGTTCTTC.

The rearrangement uses TRBV5-1 and TRBJ1-3; 7 bases are a match to TRBD1. The V gene's germline CDR1 is SGHRS and CDR2 YFSETQ. The CDR3 contains 14 residues. Trimming took 0 bases from V and 3 from J; bases not matched to a gene: 0. CDR3 sequence (DNA): TGCGCCAGCAGCTTGGGGGACAGTGGAAACACCATATATTTT. It is translated as CASSLGDSGNTIYF. Filled out from reference TRBV5-1 and TRBJ1-3, the complete variable domain reads KAGVTQTPRYLIKTRGQQVTLSCSPISGHRSVSWYQQTPGQGLQFLFEYFSETQRNKGNFPGRFSGRQFSNSRSEMNVSTLELGDSALYLCASSLGDSGNTIYFGEGSWLTVV.

The gene calls are TRBV5-1 and TRBJ2-3, with 12 bases that match TRBD1. The CDR3 is 15 amino acids. V was clipped by 6 bases and J by 4 bases; unmatched bases: 6. Germline V gives CDR1 SGHRS, CDR2 YFSETQ. CDR3 loop: CASKGGTGGPDTQYF. The CDR3 DNA reads as TGCGCCAGCAAGGGCGGGACAGGGGGCCCAGATACGCAGTATTTT. The complete variable domain, with remaining parts taken from reference TRBV5-1 and TRBJ2-3, reads KAGVTQTPRYLIKTRGQQVTLSCSPISGHRSVSWYQQTPGQGLQFLFEYFSETQRNKGNFPGRFSGRQFSNSRSEMNVSTLELGDSALYLCASKGGTGGPDTQYFGPGTRLTVL.

The chain recombines TRBV4-1 with TRBJ1-1; D is uncertain. Germline V gives CDR1 MGHRA, CDR2 YSYEKL. Between the trimmed V and J ends, which lost 6 bases and 8 bases, there was a span of 16 bases. CDR3 length: 13 residues. CDR3 protein: CASRGGPAREAFF. As DNA, the CDR3 is TGCGCCAGCAGGGGAGGACCCGCGCGGGAAGCTTTCTTT.

The chain joins TRBV7-9 to TRBJ2-2, with TRBD2 matching 7 bases. Germline CDR1 SEHNR, CDR2 FQNEAQ (reference sequence). Trimming removed 1 base from V and 4 bases from J; junction bases left unmatched: 6. CDR3 length equals 16 residues. This CDR3 is CASSLGSSGFTGELFF. CDR3 sequence (DNA): TGTGCCAGCAGCTTAGGCTCTAGCGGCTTCACCGGGGAGCTGTTTTTT.

The table lists this clone with a few counts. The chain uses TRBV19 and TRBJ1-5, with D possibly matching TRBD1 (6 bases). The germline V and J ends were trimmed by 6 bases and 6 bases, with 18 bases remaining between them. The CDR3 runs 15 residues. Germline V lookup: CDR1 LNHDA, CDR2 SQIVND (reference sequence). The CDR3 coding sequence is TGTGCCAGTAGGCACCCGACAGGTCGCACTCAGCCCCAGCATTTT. Its protein product is CASRHPTGRTQPQHF.

This rearrangement joins TRBV15 to TRBJ1-1; D is perhaps TRBD1 (5 bases). The CDR3 length is 15 residues. From germline, CDR1 is LNHNV and CDR2 YYDKDF (reference sequence). Trimming took 7 bases from V and 1 from J, leaving 16 bases between them. CDR3 sequence reads: CATNSQGRANTEAFF. CDR3 nucleotides: TGTGCCACCAACTCTCAGGGCAGAGCGAACACTGAAGCTTTCTTT.

This clone came up a few times. The gene calls are TRBV21-1 and TRBJ2-7; the table assigns TRBD1, which was not confirmed against the DNA. TRBV21-1 is annotated as a pseudogene. The CDR3 is made up of 16 amino acids. CDR3: CASSRESGQGPYEQYF. The CDR3, as DNA: TGTGCCAGCAGCAGGGAGTCGGGACAGGGCCCCTACGAGCAGTACTTC.

This sequence joins TRBV6-5 and TRBJ1-1; D perhaps matches TRBD1 (5 bases). Trimming removed 9 bases from V and 7 bases from J, with 21 bases in between. CDR1 and CDR2 from the germline V gene are MNHEY and SVGAGI. The length of the CDR3 is 14 residues. The CDR3 DNA is TGTGCCAGTCATCAGGGCGAACCCCGCATTGAAGCTTTCTTT. Its translation: CASHQGEPRIEAFF.

The V call is TRBV7-3, the J call TRBJ2-2; tentatively, D is TRBD2 (6 bases). Germline CDR1 is SGHTA and CDR2 is FQGTGA. With 2 bases removed from V and 5 bases from J, the gap between germline ends came to 6 bases. The CDR3 contains 13 residues. The CDR3 reads CASSLGGTGELFF. Written as DNA, the CDR3 is TGTGCCAGCAGCTTAGGAGGGACCGGGGAGCTGTTTTTT.

This rearrangement joins TRBV7-9 to TRBJ2-7; no reliable D call. The V gene lost 5 bases and the J gene lost 2 bases, with 13 bases spanning the gap. Germline lookup yields CDR1 SEHNR and CDR2 FQNEAQ (reference sequence). The CDR3 covers 14 residues. The CDR3 coding sequence is TGTGCCAGCAGCCCCCCCGGCGGCACCTACGAGCAGTACTTC. Translating gives CASSPPGGTYEQYF.

DNA for the CDR3: TGTGCCACCAATCGGGAGGGGGGCACAGATACGCAGTATTTT. This gives the protein CATNREGGTDTQYF. This chain joins TRBV9 and TRBJ2-3; 8 bases align to TRBD2. Per germline, CDR1 SGDLS and CDR2 YYNGEE. Trimming cost V 9 bases and J 1 base; bases outside gene matches: 7. This CDR3 is built from 14 residues.

The table lists this clone with a few counts. This chain joins TRBV4-2 and TRBJ1-2, with 9 bases aligning to TRBD1. J was trimmed by 6 bases and V by 1 base; bases with no gene match: 12. Germline CDR1 reads LGHNA; CDR2 reads YNFKEQ. CDR3 size: 17 residues. CDR3 bases: TGTGCCAGCAGCCAAGTTGGGACAGGGCGTTACTTGGATGGCTACACCTTC. Translation: CASSQVGTGRYLDGYTF.

J is TRBJ1-1 and V is TRBV19; D may be TRBD1 (6 bases). The CDR3 spans 12 residues. The germline CDR1 and CDR2 sequences are LNHDA and SQIVND (reference sequence). V lost 4 bases and J lost 3, with 6 bases in between. Here the CDR3 reads CASSTGDTEAFF. The CDR3 DNA sequence: TGTGCCAGTAGTACAGGGGACACTGAAGCTTTCTTT.

The chain recombines TRBV3-1 (or the pseudogene TRBV3-2) with TRBJ2-7, with 9 positions matching TRBD1. The V segment lost 0 bases and the J segment 1 base; nucleotides outside the gene matches: 7. The V gene's germline CDR1 is LGHDT and CDR2 YNNKEL (reference sequence). The CDR3 sequence is 17 residues long. CDR3 residues: CASSQEGTGQGSYEQYF. Written as DNA, the CDR3 is TGTGCCAGCAGCCAAGAGGGTACGGGACAGGGATCCTACGAGCAGTACTTC.

V gene TRBV5-4 combines with J gene TRBJ2-3, with D perhaps matching TRBD2 (6 bases). The V and J ends lost 4 bases and 5 bases respectively, with 14 bases between them. CDR3 length equals 14 residues. The germline V gene has CDR1 SGHNT and CDR2 YYREEE (reference sequence). CDR3 region: CASSDRRVRDTQYF. CDR3 in DNA: TGTGCCAGCAGCGACCGGAGGGTGAGAGATACGCAGTATTTT.

The chain couples TRBV23-1 to TRBJ1-2; D may be TRBD1 (6 bases). TRBV23-1 belongs to the ORF category, with a function that is uncertain. The length of the CDR3 is 14 residues. V was cut by 6 bases and J by 7 bases, with 18 bases left in between. Here the CDR3 DNA reads TGCGCCAGCAGGGGACATCTCCCGAAGTCTGGCTACACCTTC. Translating gives CASRGHLPKSGYTF.

The chain is built from TRBV7-6 and TRBJ2-1, with 7 bases identical to TRBD2. Trimming removed 5 bases from V and 5 bases from J; junction bases left unmatched: 12. In germline, CDR1 is SGHVS, CDR2 FNYEAQ. The CDR3 extends over 16 amino acids. This CDR3 is CASSTPHRGGHNEQFF. The CDR3 DNA follows: TGTGCCAGCAGCACCCCGCATAGGGGAGGGCACAATGAGCAGTTCTTC.

The rearrangement joins TRBV7-9 to TRBJ2-3, with D possibly being TRBD1 (6 bases). Germline V CDR1 and CDR2: SEHNR, FQNEAQ (reference sequence). The V and J ends lost 5 bases and 3 bases respectively, with 18 bases between them. The CDR3 length is 16 residues. CDR3 amino acids: CASSDLGAGLTDTQYF. The DNA of the CDR3 is TGTGCCAGCAGCGATCTGGGGGCGGGTTTAACAGATACGCAGTATTTT.

The CDR3 spells CSASRAGVNSPLHF. The CDR3 DNA follows: TGCAGTGCTAGTCGGGCAGGGGTAAATTCACCCCTCCACTTT. This sequence joins TRBV20-1 and TRBJ1-6, with a possible D match to TRBD1 (6 bases). CDR3 length: 14 amino acids. Germline V gene lookup returns CDR1 DFQATT and CDR2 SNEGSKA (reference sequence). Trimming removed 3 bases at V and 7 bases at J, with 13 bases between.

In DNA, the CDR3 is TGTGCCAGCAGCCCGACAGGGCGCCACGAGCAGTACTTC. It is translated as CASSPTGRHEQYF. The chain recombines TRBV13 with TRBJ2-7; 7 bases align to TRBD1. Germline V CDR1 and CDR2: PRHDT, FYEKMQ (reference sequence). J gave up 5 bases and V 5 bases, and 6 bases lay outside the gene matches. CDR3 length: 13 amino acids.

The chain combines TRBV7-2 with TRBJ2-1; 9 bases are shared with TRBD2. This CDR3 spans 15 amino acids. V was pared by 5 bases and J by 6 bases, with 8 bases of the junction left unmatched. Germline V lookup: CDR1 SGHTA, CDR2 FQGNSA. The CDR3 region is CASSTIAGAVNEQFF. The CDR3 DNA follows: TGTGCCAGCAGCACAATAGCGGGAGCGGTCAATGAGCAGTTCTTC. Looking up the rest from reference TRBV7-2 and TRBJ2-1 gives the full variable domain: GAGVSQSPSNKVTEKGKDVELRCDPISGHTALYWYRQSLGQGLEFLIYFQGNSAPDKSGLPSDRFSAERTGGSVSTLTIQRTQQEDSAVYLCASSTIAGAVNEQFFGPGTRLTVL.

This sequence joins TRBV6-5 and TRBJ2-5; 8 positions match TRBD2. The junction had 7 bases not matched to a gene; V was cut back by 5 bases and J by 5 bases. The CDR3 contains 14 residues. Germline V gene sequence: CDR1 MNHEY, CDR2 SVGAGI. The CDR3 sequence: CASSTLTSVETQYF. As DNA, the CDR3 is TGTGCCAGCAGTACTTTGACTAGCGTGGAGACCCAGTACTTC.